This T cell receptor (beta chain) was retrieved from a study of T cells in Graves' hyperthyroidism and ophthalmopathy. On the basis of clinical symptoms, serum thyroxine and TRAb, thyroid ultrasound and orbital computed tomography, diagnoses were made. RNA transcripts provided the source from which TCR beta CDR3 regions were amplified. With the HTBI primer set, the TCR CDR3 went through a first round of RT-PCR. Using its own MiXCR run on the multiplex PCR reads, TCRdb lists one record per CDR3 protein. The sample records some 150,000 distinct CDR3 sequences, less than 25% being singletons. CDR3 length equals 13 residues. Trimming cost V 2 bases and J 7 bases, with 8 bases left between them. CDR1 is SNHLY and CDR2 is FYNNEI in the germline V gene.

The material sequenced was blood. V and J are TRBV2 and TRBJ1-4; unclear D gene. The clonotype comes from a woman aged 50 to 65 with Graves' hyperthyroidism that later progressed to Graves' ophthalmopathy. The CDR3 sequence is CASSEIRGEKLFF. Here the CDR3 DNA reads TGTGCCAGCAGTGAAATCCGGGGTGAAAAACTGTTTTTT.